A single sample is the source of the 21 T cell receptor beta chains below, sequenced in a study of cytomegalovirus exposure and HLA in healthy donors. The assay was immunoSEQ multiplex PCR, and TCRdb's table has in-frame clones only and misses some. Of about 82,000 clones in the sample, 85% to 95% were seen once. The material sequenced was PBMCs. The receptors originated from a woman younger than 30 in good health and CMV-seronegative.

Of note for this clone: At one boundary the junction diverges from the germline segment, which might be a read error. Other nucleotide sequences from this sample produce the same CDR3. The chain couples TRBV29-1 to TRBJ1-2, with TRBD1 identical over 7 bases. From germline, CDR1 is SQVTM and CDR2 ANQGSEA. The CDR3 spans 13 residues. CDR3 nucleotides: TGCAGCGTCACTAAACAGGGGTTATATGGCTATACCTTC. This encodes CSVTKQGLYGYTF. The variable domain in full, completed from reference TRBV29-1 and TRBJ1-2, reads SAVISQKPSRDICQRGTSLTIQCQVDSQVTMMFWYRQQPGQSLTLIATANQGSEATYESGFVIDKFPISRPNLTFSTLTVSNMSPEDSSIYLCSVTKQGLYGYTFGSGTRLTVV.

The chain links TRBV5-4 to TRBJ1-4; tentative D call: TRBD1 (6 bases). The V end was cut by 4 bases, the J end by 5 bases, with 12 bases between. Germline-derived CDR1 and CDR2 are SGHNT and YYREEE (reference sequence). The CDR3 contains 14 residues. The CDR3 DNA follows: TGTGCCAGCAGCGTGACAGGTTCCAATGAAAAACTGTTTTTT. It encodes CASSVTGSNEKLFF.

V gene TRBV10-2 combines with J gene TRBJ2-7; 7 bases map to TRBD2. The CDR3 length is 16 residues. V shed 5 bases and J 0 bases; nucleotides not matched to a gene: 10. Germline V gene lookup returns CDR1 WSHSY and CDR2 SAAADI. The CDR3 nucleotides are TGCGCCAGCAGTCTTCCGGGGGGTCCCTCCTCCTACGAGCAGTACTTC. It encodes CASSLPGGPSSYEQYF.

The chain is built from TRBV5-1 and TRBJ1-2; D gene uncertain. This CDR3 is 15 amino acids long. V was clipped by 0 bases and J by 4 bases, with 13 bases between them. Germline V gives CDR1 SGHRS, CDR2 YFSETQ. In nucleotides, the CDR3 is TGCGCCAGCAGCTTGGATAGCGGGAGATTCTATGGCTACACCTTC. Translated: CASSLDSGRFYGYTF.

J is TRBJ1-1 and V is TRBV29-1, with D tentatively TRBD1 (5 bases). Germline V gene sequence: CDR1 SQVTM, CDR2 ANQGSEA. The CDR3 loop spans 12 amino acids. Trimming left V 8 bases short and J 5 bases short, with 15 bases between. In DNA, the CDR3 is TGCAGCTGGGGCAGGGCTCAAACTGAAGCTTTCTTT. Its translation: CSWGRAQTEAFF. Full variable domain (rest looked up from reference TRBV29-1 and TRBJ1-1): SAVISQKPSRDICQRGTSLTIQCQVDSQVTMMFWYRQQPGQSLTLIATANQGSEATYESGFVIDKFPISRPNLTFSTLTVSNMSPEDSSIYLCSWGRAQTEAFFGQGTRLTVV.

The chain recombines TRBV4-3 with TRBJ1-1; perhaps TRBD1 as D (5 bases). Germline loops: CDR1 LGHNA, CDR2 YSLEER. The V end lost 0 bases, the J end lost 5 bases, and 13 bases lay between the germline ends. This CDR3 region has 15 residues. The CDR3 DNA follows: TGCGCCAGCAGCCAAGAAGCAGGGCGAGTGACTGAAGCTTTCTTT. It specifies CASSQEAGRVTEAFF.

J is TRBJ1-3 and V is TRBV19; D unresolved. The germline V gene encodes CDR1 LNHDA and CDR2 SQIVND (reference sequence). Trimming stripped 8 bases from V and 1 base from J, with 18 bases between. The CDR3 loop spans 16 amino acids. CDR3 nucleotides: TGTGCCAGTCAAAAATCGAGTTGGAGGTCTGGAAACACCATATATTTT. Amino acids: CASQKSSWRSGNTIYF.

The chain's CDR3 is CASRSRDRGPEQYF. Here the CDR3 DNA reads TGTGCCAGCAGGAGCCGGGACAGGGGACCCGAGCAGTACTTC. The chain carries TRBV6-6 and TRBJ2-7; 10 positions match TRBD1. The V segment lost 6 bases and the J segment 6 bases; nucleotides outside the gene matches: 8. Germline CDR1 is MNHNY and CDR2 is SVGAGI (reference sequence). There are 14 residues in the CDR3.

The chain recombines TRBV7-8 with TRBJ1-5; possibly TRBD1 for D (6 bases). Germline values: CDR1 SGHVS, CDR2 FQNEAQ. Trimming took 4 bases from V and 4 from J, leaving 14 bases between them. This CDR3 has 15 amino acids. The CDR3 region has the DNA TGTGCCAGCAGCTATCTACAGGGTTCTAATCAGCCCCAGCATTTT. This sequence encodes CASSYLQGSNQPQHF.

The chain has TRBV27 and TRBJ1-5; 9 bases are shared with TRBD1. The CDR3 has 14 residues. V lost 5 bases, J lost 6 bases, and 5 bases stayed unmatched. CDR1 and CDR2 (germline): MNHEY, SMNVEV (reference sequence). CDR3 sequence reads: CASSMGQGVQPQHF. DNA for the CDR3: TGTGCCAGCAGTATGGGACAGGGAGTTCAGCCCCAGCATTTT.

The CDR3 DNA follows: TGTGCCAGCAGTTTTTCCGGGGCCGGGAGAGAAAAACTGTTTTTT. Protein product: CASSFSGAGREKLFF. The rearrangement uses TRBV28 and TRBJ1-4; D may be TRBD1 (5 bases). Between the trimmed V and J ends, which lost 3 bases and 8 bases, there was a span of 16 bases. This CDR3 comprises 15 residues. CDR1 is MDHEN, CDR2 SYDVKM, per germline.

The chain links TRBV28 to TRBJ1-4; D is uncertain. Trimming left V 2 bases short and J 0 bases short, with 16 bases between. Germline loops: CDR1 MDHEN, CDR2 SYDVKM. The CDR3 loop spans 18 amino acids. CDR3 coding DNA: TGTGCCAGCAGTTTAGTGGTCACACTAGAGGCAACTAATGAAAAACTGTTTTTT. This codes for CASSLVVTLEATNEKLFF.

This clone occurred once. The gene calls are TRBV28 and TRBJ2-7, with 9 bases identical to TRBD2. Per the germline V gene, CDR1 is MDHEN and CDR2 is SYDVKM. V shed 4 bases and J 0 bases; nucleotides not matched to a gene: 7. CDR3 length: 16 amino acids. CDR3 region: CASSSATSGSSYEQYF. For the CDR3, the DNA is TGTGCCAGCAGTTCAGCGACTAGCGGCAGCTCCTACGAGCAGTACTTC.

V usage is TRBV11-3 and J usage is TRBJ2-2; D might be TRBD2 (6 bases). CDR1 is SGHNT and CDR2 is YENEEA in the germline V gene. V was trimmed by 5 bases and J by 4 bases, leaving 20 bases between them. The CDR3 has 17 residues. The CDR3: CASSGASAGRGTGELFF. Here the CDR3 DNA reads TGTGCCAGCAGCGGGGCATCCGCGGGAAGAGGCACCGGGGAGCTGTTTTTT.

In DNA, the CDR3 is TGTGCCAGCAGTTCACTAAACACCGGGGAGCTGTTTTTT. Protein: CASSSLNTGELFF. The chain joins TRBV27 to TRBJ2-2; D gene ambiguous. The V and J ends lost 4 bases and 2 bases respectively, with 5 bases between them. The CDR3 totals 13 residues. Germline V gene data show CDR1 as MNHEY and CDR2 as SMNVEV (reference sequence).

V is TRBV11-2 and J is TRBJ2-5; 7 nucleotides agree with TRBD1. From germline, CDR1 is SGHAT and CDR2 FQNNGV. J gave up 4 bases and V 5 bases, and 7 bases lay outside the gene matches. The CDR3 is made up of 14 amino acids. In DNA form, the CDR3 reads TGTGCCAGCAGCCCTCTACAGGGGCCAGAGACCCAGTACTTC. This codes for CASSPLQGPETQYF.

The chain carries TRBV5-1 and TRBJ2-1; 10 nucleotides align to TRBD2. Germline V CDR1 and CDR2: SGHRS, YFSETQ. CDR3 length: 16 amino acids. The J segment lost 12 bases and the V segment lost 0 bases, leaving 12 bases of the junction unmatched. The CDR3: CASSLGTLAGDFPQFF. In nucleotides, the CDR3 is TGCGCCAGCAGCTTGGGTACGCTAGCGGGAGATTTCCCGCAGTTCTTC.

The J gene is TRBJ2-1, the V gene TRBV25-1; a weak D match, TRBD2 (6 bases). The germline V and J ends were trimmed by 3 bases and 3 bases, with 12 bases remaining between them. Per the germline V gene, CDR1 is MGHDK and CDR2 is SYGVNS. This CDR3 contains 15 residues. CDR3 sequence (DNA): TGTGCCAGCAGTGATTGGGACTCGGACTACAATGAGCAGTTCTTC. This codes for CASSDWDSDYNEQFF.

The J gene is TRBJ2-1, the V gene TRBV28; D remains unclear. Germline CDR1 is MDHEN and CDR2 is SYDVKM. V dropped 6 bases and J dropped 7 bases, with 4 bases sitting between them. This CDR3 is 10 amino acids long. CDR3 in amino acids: CASSQNEQFF. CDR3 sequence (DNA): TGTGCCAGCAGCCAGAATGAGCAGTTCTTC. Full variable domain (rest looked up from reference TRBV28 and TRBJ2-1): DVKVTQSSRYLVKRTGEKVFLECVQDMDHENMFWYRQDPGLGLRLIYFSYDVKMKEKGDIPEGYSVSREKKERFSLILESASTNQTSMYLCASSQNEQFFGPGTRLTVL.

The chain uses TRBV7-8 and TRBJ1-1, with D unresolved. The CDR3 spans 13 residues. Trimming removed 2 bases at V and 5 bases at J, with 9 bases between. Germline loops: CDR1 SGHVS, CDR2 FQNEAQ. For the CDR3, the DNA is TGTGCCAGCAGCTTAATACCGAGGACTGAAGCTTTCTTT. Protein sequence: CASSLIPRTEAFF.

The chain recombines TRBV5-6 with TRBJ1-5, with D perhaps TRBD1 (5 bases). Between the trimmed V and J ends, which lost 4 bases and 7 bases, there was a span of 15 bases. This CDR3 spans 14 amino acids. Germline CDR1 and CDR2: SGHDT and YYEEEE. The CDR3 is CASSLAGRDQPQHF. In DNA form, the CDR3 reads TGTGCCAGCAGCCTCGCAGGGAGGGACCAGCCCCAGCATTTT. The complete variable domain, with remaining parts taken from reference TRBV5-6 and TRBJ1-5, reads DAGVTQSPTHLIKTRGQQVTLRCSPKSGHDTVSWYQQALGQGPQFIFQYYEEEERQRGNFPDRFSGHQFPNYSSELNVNALLLGDSALYLCASSLAGRDQPQHFGDGTRLSIL.